A selection of T cell receptor beta chains follows, all from one sample in a study of cytomegalovirus exposure and HLA in healthy donors. Sequenced by immunoSEQ multiplex PCR; TCRdb stores in-frame clones only, minus some. The table lists about 160,000 clones, 70% to 80% of them singletons. Sequencing used PBMCs. The receptors originated from a woman in her forties or fifties in good health and CMV-seronegative. Each CDR3 is given with its conserved first and last residue. A D gene is named only where the DNA matches it firmly. Some rows have no size entry. The others give once, few or many, or a class for an expanded clone.

TRBV5-4	-	TRBD1	TRBJ2-1	TGTGCCAGCAGCTCAGGACAGGACAATGAGCAGTTCTTC	CASSSGQDNEQFF
TRBV27	few	-	TRBJ2-2	TGTGCCAGCAGTTTACTGCACTCGACAGTTGGGGCTAGCGGGGAGCTGTTTTTT	CASSLLHSTVGASGELFF
TRBV5-1	few	-	TRBJ1-3	TGCGCCAGCAGCTTAATAGCAGGGGTCTCTGGAAACACCATATATTTT	CASSLIAGVSGNTIYF
TRBV4-2	-	TRBD2	TRBJ2-3	TGTGCCAGCAGCCAAGTTTGGCTAGCGGGAGAGGCAGATACGCAGTATTTT	CASSQVWLAGEADTQYF
TRBV2	-	TRBD2	TRBJ2-7	TGTGCCAGCATTGGCCCCGCGGAACTAGCGGGGGTTTCCTACGAGCAGTACTTC	CASIGPAELAGVSYEQYF
TRBV9	-	-	TRBJ2-1	TGTGCCAGCAGCGTAGTCGATGGGGGCTGGCGGTTCTTC	CASSVVDGGWRFF
TRBV19	-	TRBD1	TRBJ2-2	TGTGCCAGTAGTATCTCAGGGGGCGCATTCACCGGGGAGCTGTTTTTT	CASSISGGAFTGELFF
TRBV28	-	-	TRBJ1-4	TGTGCCAGCAGCCTAGGGCACAGGGACGAAAAACTGTTTTTT	CASSLGHRDEKLFF
TRBV19	-	-	TRBJ1-1	TGTGCCAGTAGTATCGTGGTGGCCCCATCTAACACTGAAGCTTTCTTT	CASSIVVAPSNTEAFF
TRBV2	-	TRBD1	TRBJ1-5	TGTGCCAGCAGCTCAGGGGGGCGGAATCAGCCCCAGCATTTT	CASSSGGRNQPQHF
TRBV18	-	-	TRBJ2-7	TGTGCCAGCTCACCACCGCGACTGGATGAGCAGTACTTC	CASSPPRLDEQYF
TRBV18	-	-	TRBJ2-1	TGTGCCAGCTCACCCGCGGGACTAGAGGGGGCCAATGAGCAGTTCTTC	CASSPAGLEGANEQFF
TRBV19	-	TRBD1	TRBJ1-4	TGTGCCAGTATGGGGACAGATTGGAGTGAAAAACTGTTTTTT	CASMGTDWSEKLFF
TRBV4-1	-	-	TRBJ1-1	TGCGCCAGCAGCTCACGAGTAGAGAACACTGAAGCTTTCTTT	CASSSRVENTEAFF
TRBV30	-	-	TRBJ2-6	TGTGCCTGGAGGGGAGAATCTGGGGCCAACGTCCTGACTTTC	CAWRGESGANVLTF
TRBV5-1	-	TRBD1	TRBJ1-1	TGCGCCAGCAGCGAGGAGAAGGGGGCATCGTGGAACACTGAAGCTTTCTTT	CASSEEKGASWNTEAFF
TRBV27	once	-	TRBJ1-2	TGTGCCAGCAGCCCAGCGGGGCAGGTCTATGGCTACACCTTC	CASSPAGQVYGYTF
TRBV5-4	-	TRBD1	TRBJ1-2	TGTGCCAGCAGCTTGGGCCCTTCAGGGGGAGATGGCTACACCTTC	CASSLGPSGGDGYTF
TRBV2	-	-	TRBJ2-7	TGTGCCAGCAGTGAAGATCTAGAGCAACTTACCTACGAGCAGTACTTC	CASSEDLEQLTYEQYF
TRBV15	-	TRBD2	TRBJ2-5	TGTGCCACCAGCAGAGATCAGCGGGGGGGCCCGGGTGTGGGGACCCAGTACTTC	CATSRDQRGGPGVGTQYF
TRBV2	-	-	TRBJ2-2	TGTGCCAGCATTTTCTCAGAGAACACCGGGGAGCTGTTTTTT	CASIFSENTGELFF
TRBV6-4	-	TRBD2	TRBJ2-1	TGTGCCAGCAGTCGCGGACTAGTCTACGACAATGAGCAGTTCTTC	CASSRGLVYDNEQFF
TRBV7-3	-	TRBD1	TRBJ2-3	TGTGCCAGCAGCTTAATGGGACAGGGGGCAGATACGCAGTATTTT	CASSLMGQGADTQYF
TRBV10-3	-	-	TRBJ1-1	TGTGCCATCAGCCCGGCGGGTACGAACACTGAAGCTTTCTTT	CAISPAGTNTEAFF
TRBV6-1	few	-	TRBJ1-5	TGTGCCAGCAGTGGGAGACAGGGCAATCAGCCCCAGCATTTT	CASSGRQGNQPQHF
TRBV6-6	-	-	TRBJ2-5	TGTGCCAGCAGTACTTACGAGCTGGTGAAAGAGACCCAGTACTTC	CASSTYELVKETQYF
TRBV2	-	-	TRBJ1-2	TGTGCCAGCAGTGACCCGGACAGACTACCCAGACCCTCCTATGGCTACACCTTC	CASSDPDRLPRPSYGYTF
TRBV25-1	-	-	TRBJ1-1	TGTGCCAGCAGTGAATACCCAGGGAAGGGCACTGAAGCTTTCTTT	CASSEYPGKGTEAFF
TRBV4-3	-	TRBD2	TRBJ2-3	TGCGCCAGCAGCCGCGGGAGGGCCGAAGATACGCAGTATTTT	CASSRGRAEDTQYF
TRBV5-6	once	-	TRBJ2-7	TGTGCCAGCAGCTTGGTCAGGGGGACTCACTACGAGCAGTACTTC	CASSLVRGTHYEQYF
TRBV7-9	-	-	TRBJ1-2	TGTGCCAGCAGCTTAGAGACGGGGGGAGGTTATGGCTACACCTTC	CASSLETGGGYGYTF
TRBV4-1	-	TRBD2	TRBJ2-7	TGCGCCAGCAGCCCCTTCGGCGGGGGGACCGAGCAGTACTTC	CASSPFGGGTEQYF